Each of the 24 T cell receptor beta chains below was sequenced from the same sample in a study of cytomegalovirus exposure and HLA in healthy donors. The PCR made use of 60 Vbeta and 13 Jbeta primers. Measured with immunoSEQ multiplex PCR; TCRdb has only the in-frame clones, and not every one. The data contain roughly 100,000 clones, about 16% of them singletons. Material for sequencing was PBMCs. These receptors all come from a female donor in good health and CMV-seronegative.

This chain joins TRBV4-1 and TRBJ2-7, with a weak D call TRBD1 (5 bases). V gave up 0 bases and J gave up 3 bases, with 15 bases separating them. The CDR3 extends over 16 amino acids. Germline lookup yields CDR1 MGHRA and CDR2 YSYEKL. In DNA form, the CDR3 reads TGCGCCAGCAGCCAAGATCCTGGGGCCACATTCTACGAGCAGTACTTC. Translation: CASSQDPGATFYEQYF.

Only a few counts were recorded for this clone. This chain uses TRBV27 with TRBJ2-7; 7 bases agree with TRBD2. This CDR3 has 15 amino acids. Germline lookup yields CDR1 MNHEY and CDR2 SMNVEV (reference sequence). Trimming cost V 2 bases and J 1 base; bases outside gene matches: 5. The CDR3 coding sequence is TGTGCCAGCAGTTTACGGGCTAGCGGATCCTACGAGCAGTACTTC. Amino acids: CASSLRASGSYEQYF.

The rearrangement joins TRBV9 to TRBJ2-5, with 16 positions matching TRBD2. The CDR3 is 21 amino acids. The V and J ends lost 4 bases and 4 bases, in that order; junction bases with no gene match: 19. CDR1 is SGDLS, CDR2 YYNGEE, per germline. The CDR3 is CASSNWPTGTSGRASGETQYF. In nucleotides, the CDR3 is TGTGCCAGCAGCAATTGGCCTACCGGGACTAGCGGGAGGGCCTCCGGAGAGACCCAGTACTTC.

There are a few counts of this clone. The gene calls are TRBV11-2 and TRBJ2-2; 10 nucleotides match TRBD2. The CDR3 is 16 amino acids. The junction had 6 bases not matched to a gene; V was cut back by 2 bases and J by 6 bases. Germline assignment: CDR1 SGHAT and CDR2 FQNNGV. The CDR3 sequence is CASSLSASGRSGELFF. Written as DNA, the CDR3 is TGTGCCAGCAGCTTATCCGCTAGCGGGAGATCCGGGGAGCTGTTTTTT.

This clone has a handful of counts. V usage is TRBV29-1 and J usage is TRBJ1-2, with no clear D. The CDR3 length is 13 residues. Germline V gives CDR1 SQVTM, CDR2 ANQGSEA. Trimming cost V 6 bases and J 4 bases, with 15 bases left between them. The CDR3 loop reads CSVQVGQFYGYTF. The CDR3 DNA reads TGCAGCGTGCAGGTAGGCCAGTTCTATGGCTACACCTTC.

The V gene is TRBV7-9, the J gene TRBJ1-1, with 8 bases identical to TRBD1. Trimming cost V 4 bases and J 5 bases; bases outside gene matches: 9. This CDR3 contains 15 residues. Germline V gives CDR1 SEHNR, CDR2 FQNEAQ (reference sequence). The chain's CDR3 is CASSSTGQGGTEAFF. The CDR3 bases are TGTGCCAGCAGCTCCACCGGACAGGGAGGGACTGAAGCTTTCTTT.

This clone was observed a handful of times. The chain has TRBV4-2 and TRBJ2-5; 9 bases agree with TRBD2. Germline V gene lookup returns CDR1 LGHNA and CDR2 YNFKEQ. V trimming: 1 base; J trimming: 4 bases; junction bases outside the gene matches: 7. The CDR3 covers 16 residues. CDR3 region: CASSQVAGGPRETQYF. The CDR3 DNA follows: TGTGCCAGCAGCCAAGTTGCGGGAGGGCCCCGAGAGACCCAGTACTTC.

Note on this clone: The junction does not match germline at one end; this may be a read error. This CDR3 is also generated by other DNA sequences in the sample. The chain carries TRBV18 and TRBJ1-1; maybe TRBD1 (5 bases). CDR3 length: 13 amino acids. From germline, CDR1 is KGHSH and CDR2 LQKENI. CDR3 amino acids: CASSPRQNTEAFF. The CDR3 region has the DNA TGTGCCAGCTCACCACGACAGAACACTGAAGCCTTCTTT.

Only a few counts were recorded for this clone. The chain is built from TRBV10-3 and TRBJ2-5, with 10 bases identical to TRBD1. The CDR3 length is 14 residues. Trimming took 8 bases from V and 5 from J; bases not matched to a gene: 8. Germline V gene lookup returns CDR1 ENHRY and CDR2 SYGVKD. In DNA form, the CDR3 reads TGTGCCATCTCACGACAGGGGGCTGGGGAGACCCAGTACTTC. Translation gives CAISRQGAGETQYF.

This chain connects TRBV13 to TRBJ2-7, with D unresolved. V was cut by 2 bases and J by 5 bases, with 4 bases left in between. Germline loops: CDR1 PRHDT, CDR2 FYEKMQ (reference sequence). This CDR3 has 11 amino acids. CDR3 coding DNA: TGTGCCAGCAGCTTATCAGACGAGCAGTACTTC. This gives the protein CASSLSDEQYF.

J is TRBJ2-1 and V is TRBV15; D remains ambiguous. The V end lost 1 base, the J end lost 12 bases, and 10 bases lay between the germline ends. The CDR3 runs to 12 residues. CDR1 and CDR2 from the germline V gene are LNHNV and YYDKDF (reference sequence). CDR3 coding DNA: TGTGCCACCAGCAGAGGGCCGGAGCGGCAGTTCTTC. Encoded protein: CATSRGPERQFF.

V usage is TRBV6-5 and J usage is TRBJ2-5; a possible D gene is TRBD1 (6 bases). CDR3 size: 16 residues. Germline CDR1 reads MNHEY; CDR2 reads SVGAGI. V lost 2 bases and J lost 2, with 15 bases in between. This chain's CDR3 is CASSYRGRRGQETQYF. CDR3 DNA: TGTGCCAGCAGTTACCGAGGGCGCAGGGGACAAGAGACCCAGTACTTC.

This clone has more than one count but fewer than ten. The chain's CDR3 is CASSQETGGFTDTQYF. The CDR3 nucleotides are TGCGCCAGCAGCCAAGAAACAGGGGGCTTCACAGATACGCAGTATTTT. V and J are TRBV4-3 and TRBJ2-3; 9 bases align to TRBD1. V lost 0 bases, J lost 2 bases, and 3 bases stayed unmatched. CDR1 is LGHNA, CDR2 YSLEER, per germline. This CDR3 comprises 16 residues.

This clone was seen a handful of times. The chain is built from TRBV27 and TRBJ2-1; TRBD2 matches 11 bases. The V and J ends lost 6 bases and 4 bases, in that order; junction bases with no gene match: 5. Per the germline V gene, CDR1 is MNHEY and CDR2 is SMNVEV (reference sequence). The CDR3 runs 15 residues. The chain's CDR3 is CASSPGLAVYNEQFF. CDR3 nucleotides: TGTGCCAGCAGCCCGGGACTAGCGGTTTACAATGAGCAGTTCTTC.

In its sample, this clone was seen a few times. J is TRBJ1-1 and V is TRBV7-9, with D unclear. Germline-derived CDR1 and CDR2 are SEHNR and FQNEAQ (reference sequence). V lost 3 bases to trimming and J lost 9 bases, with 8 bases between them. The CDR3 extends over 11 amino acids. The CDR3 nucleotides are TGTGCCAGCAGCTTTGATGCTAAAGCTTTCTTT. This translates into CASSFDAKAFF.

This clone was detected a few times. The V gene is TRBV29-1, the J gene TRBJ2-1; no clear D. Germline lookup yields CDR1 SQVTM and CDR2 ANQGSEA. V lost 4 bases to trimming and J lost 4 bases, with 11 bases between them. The CDR3 extends over 13 amino acids. This chain's CDR3 is CSVAYDKYNEQFF. For the CDR3, the DNA is TGCAGCGTTGCCTATGACAAGTACAATGAGCAGTTCTTC.

This clone has only a few counts. The genes are TRBV7-9 and TRBJ2-1; D might be TRBD1 (6 bases). Trimming removed 1 base from V and 9 bases from J, with 19 bases in between. CDR1 is SEHNR and CDR2 is FQNEAQ in the germline V gene (reference sequence). The CDR3 covers 16 residues. The CDR3 region is CASSLGGLGQLGEQFF. DNA of the CDR3: TGTGCCAGCAGCTTAGGGGGATTAGGACAGTTGGGTGAGCAGTTCTTC.

This clone came up a few times. The chain links TRBV6-5 to TRBJ2-3, with 10 bases fitting TRBD1. CDR1 is MNHEY and CDR2 is SVGAGI in the germline V gene. This CDR3 is built from 15 residues. Trimming removed 1 base from V and 3 bases from J; junction bases left unmatched: 1. The CDR3 DNA reads TGTGCCAGCAGTTACTGGGACAGGGGTACAGATACGCAGTATTTT. It encodes CASSYWDRGTDTQYF.

This clone has more than one count but fewer than ten. This sequence joins TRBV29-1 and TRBJ1-3; D remains unclear. V was shortened by 4 bases and J by 3 bases, with 10 bases between the two germline ends. Germline CDR1 SQVTM, CDR2 ANQGSEA. The CDR3 has 13 residues. The chain's CDR3 is CSVGSGNGNTIYF. The CDR3 region has the DNA TGCAGCGTTGGTTCGGGGAATGGAAACACCATATATTTT.

The rearrangement links TRBV13 to TRBJ2-2; D possibly corresponds to TRBD1 (6 bases). There are 15 residues in the CDR3. Trimming stripped 4 bases from V and 3 bases from J, with 12 bases between. The germline CDR1 and CDR2 sequences are PRHDT and FYEKMQ (reference sequence). CDR3 residues: CASSSGQSDTGELFF. CDR3 coding DNA: TGTGCCAGCAGCTCCGGACAGTCCGACACCGGGGAGCTGTTTTTT.

There are a few counts of this clone. The V call is TRBV5-1, the J call TRBJ2-7, with D tentatively TRBD2 (7 bases). This CDR3 region has 16 residues. Trimming removed 4 bases at V and 4 bases at J, with 21 bases between. CDR1 and CDR2 (germline): SGHRS, YFSETQ. The DNA of the CDR3 is TGCGCCAGCAGCCCGGGGCGGGCGGGGGCGGTATACGAGCAGTACTTC. Protein product: CASSPGRAGAVYEQYF.

The chain joins TRBV7-9 to TRBJ2-7, with TRBD1 identical over 7 bases. Germline V CDR1 and CDR2: SEHNR, FQNEAQ (reference sequence). J lost 0 bases, V lost 4 bases, and 3 bases had no gene match. The CDR3 has 14 residues. The CDR3: CASSSGTVSYEQYF. The CDR3 DNA reads as TGTGCCAGCAGCTCCGGGACAGTCTCCTACGAGCAGTACTTC.

This chain uses TRBV9 with TRBJ2-4; tentatively, D is TRBD2 (7 bases). Germline V gene lookup returns CDR1 SGDLS and CDR2 YYNGEE. The CDR3 loop spans 17 amino acids. Trimming took 3 bases from V and 0 from J, leaving 16 bases between them. The CDR3 is CASSDEGGRGAKNIQYF. In DNA form, the CDR3 reads TGTGCCAGCAGCGACGAAGGGGGGAGGGGAGCCAAAAACATTCAGTACTTC.

This chain uses TRBV19 with TRBJ2-5; D is possibly TRBD1 (8 bases). The ends were cut back, 4 bases at V and 5 bases at J, with 14 bases in the middle. This CDR3 spans 14 amino acids. The germline V gene has CDR1 LNHDA and CDR2 SQIVND (reference sequence). CDR3 bases: TGTGCCAGTAGTAACACAGGGGGGGCGGAGACCCAGTACTTC. It specifies CASSNTGGAETQYF.